Each of the 23 T cell receptor beta chains below was sequenced from the same sample in a study of blood T cell repertoires in COVID-19. Sequencing was performed with immunoSEQ multiplex PCR; in TCRdb, only in-frame clones are kept and a portion is missing. The sample gives 250,000 or so clones, over 75% of which show up once; under 2.5% is in the top ten. Specimen: PBMCs or T cells enriched from blood (not recorded which). The receptors derive from a woman aged 50 to 60 who had recovered from COVID-19.

V and J are TRBV9 and TRBJ1-1; 7 positions match TRBD1. V was pared by 4 bases and J by 10 bases, with 13 bases of the junction left unmatched. Germline CDR1 SGDLS, CDR2 YYNGEE. The CDR3 length is 14 residues. This CDR3 is CASSSSHRGAGAFF. CDR3 nucleotides: TGTGCCAGCAGCTCATCCCACAGGGGAGCTGGAGCTTTCTTT. The whole variable domain, filled in from reference TRBV9 and TRBJ1-1, reads DSGVTQTPKHLITATGQRVTLRCSPRSGDLSVYWYQQSLDQGLQFLIQYYNGEERAKGNILERFSAQQFPDLHSELNLSSLELGDSALYFCASSSSHRGAGAFFGQGTRLTVV.

This chain uses TRBV14 with TRBJ2-3, with TRBD2 matching 7 bases. The CDR3 consists of 15 residues. Germline-derived CDR1 and CDR2 are SGHDN and FVKESK. The J segment lost 0 bases and the V segment lost 5 bases, leaving 5 bases of the junction unmatched. CDR3 amino acids: CASSGPGLSTDTQYF. CDR3 sequence (DNA): TGTGCCAGCAGCGGTCCGGGACTAAGCACAGATACGCAGTATTTT.

The chain employs TRBV10-3 and TRBJ2-1; TRBD1 aligns across 7 bases. CDR1 is ENHRY and CDR2 is SYGVKD in the germline V gene. This CDR3 region has 12 residues. J lost 7 bases, V lost 5 bases, and 2 bases had no gene match. This CDR3 reads CAISRQGNEQFF. The CDR3 DNA sequence: TGTGCCATCAGTAGACAGGGAAATGAGCAGTTCTTC.

The genes are TRBV28 and TRBJ1-2; tentatively, D is TRBD1 (6 bases). The CDR3 runs 20 residues. Germline assignment: CDR1 MDHEN and CDR2 SYDVKM. The ends were cut back, 3 bases at V and 5 bases at J, with 31 bases in the middle. In DNA form, the CDR3 reads TGTGCCAGCAGTTTTTCCCAGTCAGGGGCTCGTTCCCCTCGTCTATATGGCTACACCTTC. It encodes CASSFSQSGARSPRLYGYTF.

The CDR3 DNA is TGTGCCAGCAGTTACGACAGGCCTAATGAAAAACTGTTTTTT. Translating it yields CASSYDRPNEKLFF. V gene TRBV6-6 combines with J gene TRBJ1-4, with D tentatively TRBD1 (6 bases). The CDR3 has 14 amino acids. Germline V gene data show CDR1 as MNHNY and CDR2 as SVGAGI (reference sequence). V shed 2 bases and J shed 3 bases, with 7 bases lying between them.

J is TRBJ2-7 and V is TRBV4-1; possibly TRBD2 for D (5 bases). Trimming cost V 0 bases and J 4 bases, with 13 bases left between them. Germline CDR1 MGHRA, CDR2 YSYEKL. This CDR3 has 15 amino acids. This CDR3 is CASSQDLGRGYEQYF. The CDR3 DNA reads TGCGCCAGCAGCCAAGATCTCGGACGGGGTTACGAGCAGTACTTC.

DNA of the CDR3: TGTGCCAGCAGACAACAGGGGTCCCAAGAGACCCAGTACTTC. This gives the protein CASRQQGSQETQYF. J is TRBJ2-5 and V is TRBV7-9, with 7 nucleotides matching TRBD1. Germline V lookup: CDR1 SEHNR, CDR2 FQNEAQ (reference sequence). CDR3 length: 14 residues. With V trimmed by 6 bases and J by 1 base, 5 bases remained unmatched.

The chain has TRBV5-1 and TRBJ1-3, with D hard to call. There are 15 residues in the CDR3. CDR1 is SGHRS, CDR2 YFSETQ, per germline. V shed 0 bases and J shed 8 bases, with 15 bases lying between them. The CDR3 nucleotides read TGCGCCAGCAGCTTGGTGGGAGCCGGGAGTGACACCATATATTTT. Translation: CASSLVGAGSDTIYF.

The rearrangement uses TRBV9 and TRBJ2-5, with 12 bases that match TRBD2. This CDR3 has 17 residues. The junction had 5 bases not matched to a gene; V was cut back by 0 bases and J by 2 bases. Germline V gives CDR1 SGDLS, CDR2 YYNGEE. CDR3 sequence: CASSVGSGLAGQETQYF. The CDR3 DNA reads TGTGCCAGCAGCGTAGGATCAGGACTAGCGGGACAAGAGACCCAGTACTTC.

The chain carries TRBV6-5 and TRBJ2-2; the match to TRBD2 covers 7 bases. Unmatched junction bases numbered 4, after V lost 6 bases and J lost 3 bases. This CDR3 has 14 amino acids. Per germline, CDR1 MNHEY and CDR2 SVGAGI. The CDR3 here is CASRTSSDTGELFF. The CDR3 DNA reads TGTGCCAGCAGGACTAGCAGCGACACCGGGGAGCTGTTTTTT.

This clone was seen only a few times. The J gene is TRBJ1-2, the V gene TRBV5-1; weak D call: TRBD1 (6 bases). The CDR3 has 13 amino acids. The V gene's germline CDR1 is SGHRS and CDR2 YFSETQ. V gave up 0 bases and J gave up 7 bases, with 10 bases separating them. CDR3 nucleotides: TGCGCCAGCAGCTTGGAGTCAGGGGCTGGCTACACCTTC. This codes for CASSLESGAGYTF.

This clone was counted between two and nine times. The chain links TRBV2 to TRBJ1-4, with D maybe TRBD1 (6 bases). This CDR3 is built from 15 residues. Between the trimmed V and J ends, which lost 3 bases and 2 bases, there was a span of 10 bases. Germline assignment: CDR1 SNHLY and CDR2 FYNNEI. The CDR3 DNA reads TGTGCCAGCAGTGACCCCAGGGGCACTAATGAAAAACTGTTTTTT. Translation gives CASSDPRGTNEKLFF.

The chain employs TRBV28 and TRBJ2-7; 10 bases are a match to TRBD2. Germline values: CDR1 MDHEN, CDR2 SYDVKM. The CDR3 loop spans 15 amino acids. V lost 5 bases to trimming and J lost 4 bases; unmatched junction nucleotides: 8. The CDR3 DNA sequence: TGTGCCAGCAGTCTACGGCTAGCGGGAGAATACGAGCAGTACTTC. As protein: CASSLRLAGEYEQYF.

This clone has a single count. This specimen includes other DNA sequences encoding the same CDR3. The CDR3 is CASSLGRVGEQYF. DNA of the CDR3: TGTGCCAGCAGCTTAGGGCGGGTTGGAGAGCAGTACTTC. The chain joins TRBV7-2 to TRBJ2-7; maybe TRBD2 (5 bases). V gave up 1 base and J gave up 7 bases, with 11 bases separating them. CDR1 and CDR2 from the germline V gene are SGHTA and FQGNSA. This CDR3 has 13 residues.

V usage is TRBV2 and J usage is TRBJ2-3; no reliable D call. The CDR3 has 12 residues. From germline, CDR1 is SNHLY and CDR2 FYNNEI. V dropped 8 bases and J dropped 4 bases, with 10 bases sitting between them. The CDR3 DNA follows: TGTGCCAGCGGGCCAGTAGCAGATACGCAGTATTTT. Its translation: CASGPVADTQYF. The whole variable domain, filled in from reference TRBV2 and TRBJ2-3, reads EPEVTQTPSHQVTQMGQEVILRCVPISNHLYFYWYRQILGQKVEFLVSFYNNEISEKSEIFDDQFSVERPDGSNFTLKIRSTKLEDSAMYFCASGPVADTQYFGPGTRLTVL.

The chain carries TRBV5-4 and TRBJ2-3, with 8 bases fitting TRBD2. Germline lookup yields CDR1 SGHNT and CDR2 YYREEE (reference sequence). With 0 bases clipped from V and 3 bases from J, the junction kept 9 bases outside the gene matches. This CDR3 is built from 17 residues. This chain's CDR3 is CASSLEAARGRTDTQYF. The CDR3, as DNA: TGTGCCAGCAGCTTGGAAGCGGCCCGCGGGAGGACAGATACGCAGTATTTT.

This chain uses TRBV27 with TRBJ1-4; D unclear. The V gene's germline CDR1 is MNHEY and CDR2 SMNVEV (reference sequence). The CDR3 has 15 residues. Trimming took 1 base from V and 7 from J, leaving 13 bases between them. CDR3 protein: CASSLFIRTGEKLFF. CDR3 coding DNA: TGTGCCAGCAGTTTATTCATCCGTACGGGTGAAAAACTGTTTTTT.

V is TRBV10-2 and J is TRBJ2-7; possibly TRBD1 for D (5 bases). Germline CDR1 WSHSY, CDR2 SAAADI. Trimming left V 5 bases short and J 2 bases short, with 13 bases between. CDR3 length: 14 residues. The CDR3 bases are TGCGCCAGCAGTTTCAGAAGGACACCCTACGAGCAGTACTTC. It specifies CASSFRRTPYEQYF.

CDR3 in DNA: TGTGCCAGCAGGTGGGCTCAGCGGAATGAGCAGTTCTTC. Translated: CASRWAQRNEQFF. The chain couples TRBV27 to TRBJ2-1, with D tentatively TRBD2 (5 bases). Trimming cost V 6 bases and J 7 bases, with 13 bases left between them. Germline CDR1 MNHEY, CDR2 SMNVEV (reference sequence). This CDR3 region has 13 residues.

The chain employs TRBV27 and TRBJ2-7; 9 nucleotides match TRBD1. The CDR3 sequence is 14 residues long. Germline values: CDR1 MNHEY, CDR2 SMNVEV (reference sequence). V was pared by 6 bases and J by 5 bases, with 8 bases of the junction left unmatched. The CDR3 DNA follows: TGTGCCAGCAGCGACAGGGGGGGTTGGGACGAGCAGTACTTC. This sequence encodes CASSDRGGWDEQYF.

The chain is built from TRBV3-1 (or the pseudogene TRBV3-2) and TRBJ1-6; the D is unclear. The V end lost 0 bases, the J end lost 9 bases, and 6 bases lay between the germline ends. The CDR3 runs 13 residues. Germline V gives CDR1 LGHDT, CDR2 YNNKEL (reference sequence). DNA for the CDR3: TGTGCCAGCAGCCAAGAGGGGAGTTCACCCCTCCACTTT. Translation: CASSQEGSSPLHF.

The chain joins TRBV24-1 to TRBJ1-5; 8 positions match TRBD1. The CDR3 is 13 residues long. V lost 7 bases, J lost 6 bases, and 4 bases stayed unmatched. Looked up from germline, CDR1 is KGHDR and CDR2 is SFDVKD. The CDR3 loop reads CATSWTGTQPQHF. The CDR3 region has the DNA TGTGCCACCAGCTGGACAGGGACTCAGCCCCAGCATTTT.

Note on this clone: At the DNA level, this CDR3 is encoded by other sequences in the same sample as well. The chain combines TRBV5-1 with TRBJ1-1; no clear D. CDR1 and CDR2 (germline): SGHRS, YFSETQ. CDR3 size: 14 residues. Trimming removed 2 bases from V and 2 bases from J, with 10 bases in between. Here the CDR3 reads CASSLGGSNTEAFF. Written as DNA, the CDR3 is TGCGCCAGCAGCTTAGGAGGGTCAAACACTGAAGCTTTCTTT.